These 14 T cell receptor beta chains were sequenced from one sample in a study of blood T cell repertoires in COVID-19. The method was immunoSEQ multiplex PCR; TCRdb's version includes in-frame clones alone and lacks a portion of them. This sample has more than 70,000 clones, with roughly nine tenths found just once. Sample: peripheral blood. The receptors stem from a man aged 45-60 years with acute or convalescent COVID-19.

This clone has a handful of counts. The gene calls are TRBV6-4 and TRBJ1-1; the D gene is possibly TRBD1 (5 bases). Trimming removed 4 bases at V and 6 bases at J, with 12 bases between. CDR1 is MRHNA, CDR2 SNTAGT, per germline. The CDR3 loop spans 13 amino acids. DNA of the CDR3: TGTGCCAGCAGTGCAGGGTTTGGGTCTGAAGCTTTCTTT. Translating it yields CASSAGFGSEAFF.

This clone is classed as medium-sized. The rearrangement uses TRBV7-9 and TRBJ1-5, with 9 bases aligning to TRBD1. Germline CDR1 and CDR2: SEHNR and FQNEAQ (reference sequence). The CDR3 sequence is 19 residues long. Trimming removed 5 bases from V and 1 base from J; junction bases left unmatched: 15. The chain's CDR3 is CASSLTPGQGLASNQPQHF. CDR3 DNA: TGTGCCAGCAGCCTTACACCGGGACAGGGTCTTGCGAGCAATCAGCCCCAGCATTTT.

This chain connects TRBV27 to TRBJ1-2, with 12 bases identical to TRBD1. Germline V CDR1 and CDR2: MNHEY, SMNVEV (reference sequence). V dropped 5 bases and J dropped 6; count of bases not matched to a gene: 4. CDR3 length: 14 amino acids. CDR3 in DNA: TGTGCCAGCAGTGGGACAGGGGGCGTAGATGGCTACACCTTC. Protein sequence: CASSGTGGVDGYTF.

Comments on this clone: The junction differs from germline at one of its ends, possibly a read error. The chain carries TRBV25-1 and TRBJ2-2; maybe TRBD2 (7 bases). Looked up from germline, CDR1 is MGHDK and CDR2 is SYGVNS. The CDR3 extends over 16 amino acids. CDR3: CATSKLGGGHTGELFF. The CDR3 DNA reads as TGTGCCACCAGTAAGCTGGGGGGGGGCCACACCGGGGAGCTGTTTTTT.

The V gene is TRBV10-2, the J gene TRBJ2-7, with 11 bases lining up with TRBD1. Losses at the gene ends were 0 bases for V and 4 bases for J; bases not matched to a gene: 2. The CDR3 sequence is 15 residues long. Germline V lookup: CDR1 WSHSY, CDR2 SAAADI. DNA for the CDR3: TGCGCCAGCAGTGAGTCGAGGGACAGGGGGTACGAGCAGTACTTC. It translates to CASSESRDRGYEQYF.

The V gene is TRBV6-5, the J gene TRBJ2-3; TRBD2 matches at 9 bases. J gave up 1 base and V 0 bases, and 2 bases lay outside the gene matches. This CDR3 region has 16 residues. Germline values: CDR1 MNHEY, CDR2 SVGAGI. DNA for the CDR3: TGTGCCAGCAGTTACTCCCCTAGCGGGGGCACAGATACGCAGTATTTT. Translation: CASSYSPSGGTDTQYF.

The CDR3 spells CASSSGGETQYF. The DNA of the CDR3 is TGTGCCAGCAGCTCGGGTGGAGAGACCCAGTACTTC. V usage is TRBV7-9 and J usage is TRBJ2-5; D remains unclear. The germline gives CDR1 SEHNR, CDR2 FQNEAQ (reference sequence). The germline V and J ends were trimmed by 4 bases and 4 bases, with 7 bases remaining between them. The CDR3 loop spans 12 amino acids.

V gene TRBV5-6 combines with J gene TRBJ1-2; 10 nucleotides line up with TRBD1. The CDR3 contains 15 residues. Trimming took 4 bases from V and 2 from J; bases not matched to a gene: 5. Germline lookup yields CDR1 SGHDT and CDR2 YYEEEE. CDR3 protein: CASSPDRGRNYGYTF. The CDR3 nucleotides read TGTGCCAGCAGCCCAGACAGGGGGCGCAACTATGGCTACACCTTC.

V usage is TRBV18 and J usage is TRBJ1-1; the match to TRBD1 covers 10 bases. Germline lookup yields CDR1 KGHSH and CDR2 LQKENI. V was clipped by 6 bases and J by 11 bases; unmatched bases: 6. The CDR3 sequence is 12 residues long. CDR3 region: CASSTRDRGAFF. For the CDR3, the DNA is TGTGCCAGCTCGACCCGGGACAGGGGTGCTTTCTTT.

This rearrangement joins TRBV7-2 to TRBJ2-5, with D perhaps matching TRBD1 (7 bases). Germline V gives CDR1 SGHTA, CDR2 FQGNSA. V lost 6 bases and J lost 5, with 22 bases in between. CDR3 length equals 16 residues. CDR3 bases: TGTGCCAGCAGTAATTCACTCGACAGGGCGGGGGAGACCCAGTACTTC. Translated: CASSNSLDRAGETQYF. The whole variable domain, filled in from reference TRBV7-2 and TRBJ2-5, reads GAGVSQSPSNKVTEKGKDVELRCDPISGHTALYWYRQSLGQGLEFLIYFQGNSAPDKSGLPSDRFSAERTGGSVSTLTIQRTQQEDSAVYLCASSNSLDRAGETQYFGPGTRLLVL.

J is TRBJ2-3 and V is TRBV3-1 (or the pseudogene TRBV3-2), with D perhaps TRBD2 (6 bases). From germline, CDR1 is LGHDT and CDR2 YNNKEL (reference sequence). V shed 5 bases and J shed 1 base, with 19 bases lying between them. The CDR3 contains 17 residues. This CDR3 is CASSSPGSGYRTDTQYF. CDR3 bases: TGTGCCAGCAGCTCCCCTGGTAGCGGCTATCGCACAGATACGCAGTATTTT.

The rearrangement joins TRBV30 to TRBJ1-1; 8 nucleotides match TRBD1. The trim removed 7 bases at V and 5 bases at J, leaving 6 bases unmatched. This CDR3 region has 12 residues. Germline lookup yields CDR1 GTSNPN and CDR2 SVGIG (reference sequence). CDR3 coding DNA: TGTGCCTTCCACAGGGGGATGACTGAAGCTTTCTTT. Protein: CAFHRGMTEAFF.

This rearrangement joins TRBV30 to TRBJ2-3; TRBD2 is a possible D gene (5 bases). Germline CDR1 GTSNPN, CDR2 SVGIG (reference sequence). CDR3 length equals 15 residues. The V end was cut by 3 bases, the J end by 6 bases, with 19 bases between. The DNA of the CDR3 is TGTGCCTGGAGCCACACTAGTAGATTCGGCGATACGCAGTATTTT. Translated: CAWSHTSRFGDTQYF.

The CDR3 is CASSWRQLTEAFF. The DNA of the CDR3 is TGTGCCAGCAGCTGGCGACAGCTAACTGAAGCTTTCTTT. The gene calls are TRBV7-2 and TRBJ1-1, with D maybe TRBD1 (5 bases). Germline V CDR1 and CDR2: SGHTA, FQGNSA. Trimming stripped 4 bases from V and 5 bases from J, with 11 bases between. This CDR3 has 13 residues.